Here is one T cell receptor (beta chain) with its context. Its antigen is not known. The data belong to a study of somatic mutations in cytotoxic T cells in rheumatoid arthritis. Overall study context: It was right after diagnosis, before any treatment, that patient blood (more than 26 ml EDTA) was drawn. Overall study results and limits: About an eighth of the roughly 60 patients had a largest CD8+ clone above 20% of CD8+ cells.

This table comes from immunoSEQ multiplex PCR, and its TCRdb copy is limited to in-frame clones, with some not included. The sample lists roughly 6,800 clones; roughly 80% were seen once. Positively selected by magnetic beads, CD4+ and CD8+ cells were purity-checked by flow cytometry. This clonotype was obtained from a woman in her 70s with rheumatoid arthritis. The specimen comprised CD8+ T cells sorted from blood, sampled at a follow-up visit.

CDR3: CASSFPDRNGNTIYF. CDR3 coding DNA: TGTGCCAGCAGCTTTCCTGACAGGAATGGAAACACCATATATTTT. The gene calls are TRBV5-4 and TRBJ1-3; a possible D gene is TRBD1 (6 bases). The CDR3 runs to 15 residues. V was cut by 2 bases and J by 3 bases, with 12 bases left in between. In germline, CDR1 is SGHNT, CDR2 YYREEE (reference sequence).